A selection of T cell receptor beta chains follows, all from one sample in a study of cytomegalovirus exposure and HLA in healthy donors. Only in-frame clones appear in the TCRdb table, and some are missing; sequencing was by immunoSEQ multiplex PCR. The repertoire consists of tens of thousands of clones, with about 90% occurring once and the leading ten covering approximately 4.2%. Sequencing used PBMCs. Receptors originate from a woman between 18 and 30 years old in good health and CMV-seropositive. The CDR3 runs from the conserved cysteine through the conserved F or W. The D gene is left open where the match is weak.

v_call	d_call	j_call	cdr3_aa
TRBV6-4	.	TRBJ2-7	CASSDAHRGLATEQYF
TRBV30	TRBD2	TRBJ2-1	CAWGEGPSNEQFF
TRBV5-5	.	TRBJ2-7	CASSMQGYEQYF
TRBV10-3	.	TRBJ2-7	CAISDPYSGRYEQYF
TRBV28	.	TRBJ1-5	CASSLRDQPQHF
TRBV7-2	TRBD2	TRBJ2-3	CASGPLGLVMYF
TRBV18	.	TRBJ1-6	CASSPSFNSPLHF
TRBV6-1	TRBD2	TRBJ2-3	CASSDEAGGPSDTQYF
TRBV28	TRBD2	TRBJ2-7	CAIKAGGPGEQYF
TRBV5-4	.	TRBJ2-1	CASSLVGGGPRKYNEQFF
TRBV2	TRBD1	TRBJ1-5	CASSRQGKSNQPQHF
TRBV30	.	TRBJ2-1	CAWSPDYPRTNEQFF
TRBV7-9	.	TRBJ1-2	CASSLAGGYGYTF
TRBV7-9	TRBD2	TRBJ2-3	CASSLGLAGVGDTQYF
TRBV6-1	.	TRBJ2-3	CASSEASGGSTDTQYF
TRBV27	.	TRBJ1-5	CASQIGGGDNQPQHF
TRBV19	.	TRBJ1-1	CASSIEVRDTEAFF
TRBV28	.	TRBJ1-3	CASSLTSTGSGNTIYF
TRBV28	.	TRBJ2-2	CASRTEDTGELFF
TRBV28	.	TRBJ2-3	CASVGRGPGGTDTQYF
TRBV2	.	TRBJ1-5	CASSEMGAGNNQPQHF
TRBV6-5	TRBD1	TRBJ2-1	CASSYSGTDEQFF
TRBV4-3	TRBD1	TRBJ2-1	CASSQDWPGQGAGEQFF
TRBV5-5	.	TRBJ1-1	CASSFQGNTEAFF
TRBV6-1	.	TRBJ2-7	CASSSVYEQYF
TRBV6-1	TRBD2	TRBJ2-1	CASSEVRGTSGYNEQFF